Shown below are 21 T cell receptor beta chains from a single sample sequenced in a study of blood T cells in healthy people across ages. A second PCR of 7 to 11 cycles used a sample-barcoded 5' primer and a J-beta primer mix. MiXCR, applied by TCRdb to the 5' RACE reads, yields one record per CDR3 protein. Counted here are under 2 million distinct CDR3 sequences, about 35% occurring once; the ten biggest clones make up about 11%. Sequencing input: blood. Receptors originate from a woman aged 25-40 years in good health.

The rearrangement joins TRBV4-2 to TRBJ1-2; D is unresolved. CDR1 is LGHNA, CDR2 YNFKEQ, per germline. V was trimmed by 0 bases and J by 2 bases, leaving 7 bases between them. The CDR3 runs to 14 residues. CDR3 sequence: CASSQEGGNYGYTF. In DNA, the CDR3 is TGTGCCAGCAGCCAAGAAGGAGGGAACTATGGCTACACCTTC.

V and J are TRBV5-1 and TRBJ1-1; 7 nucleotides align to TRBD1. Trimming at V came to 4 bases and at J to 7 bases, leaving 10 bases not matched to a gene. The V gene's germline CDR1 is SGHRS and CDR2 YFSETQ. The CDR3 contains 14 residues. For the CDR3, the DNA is TGCGCCAGCAGCCCTTCAGGGGGATACATTGAAGCTTTCTTT. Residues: CASSPSGGYIEAFF. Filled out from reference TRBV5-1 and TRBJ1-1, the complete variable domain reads KAGVTQTPRYLIKTRGQQVTLSCSPISGHRSVSWYQQTPGQGLQFLFEYFSETQRNKGNFPGRFSGRQFSNSRSEMNVSTLELGDSALYLCASSPSGGYIEAFFGQGTRLTVV.

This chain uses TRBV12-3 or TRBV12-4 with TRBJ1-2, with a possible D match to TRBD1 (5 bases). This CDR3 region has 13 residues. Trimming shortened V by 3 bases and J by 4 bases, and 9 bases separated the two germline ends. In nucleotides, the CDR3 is TGTGCCAGCAGTTTCTCAGGGCCCTATGGCTACACCTTC. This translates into CASSFSGPYGYTF.

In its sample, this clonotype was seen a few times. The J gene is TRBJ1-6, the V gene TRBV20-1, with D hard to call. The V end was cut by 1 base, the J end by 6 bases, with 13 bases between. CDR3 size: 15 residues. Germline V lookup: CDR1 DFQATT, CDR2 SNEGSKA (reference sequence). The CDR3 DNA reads TGCAGTGCTAGAGGGGGTGCCGGACCTAATTCACCCCTCCACTTT. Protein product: CSARGGAGPNSPLHF.

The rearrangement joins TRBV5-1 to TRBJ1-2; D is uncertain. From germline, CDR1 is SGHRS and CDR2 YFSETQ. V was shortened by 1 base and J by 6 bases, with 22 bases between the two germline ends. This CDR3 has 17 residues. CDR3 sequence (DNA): TGCGCCAGCAGCTTGACATTACCGTCCGGAGCTCACGATGGCTACACCTTC. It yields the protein CASSLTLPSGAHDGYTF.

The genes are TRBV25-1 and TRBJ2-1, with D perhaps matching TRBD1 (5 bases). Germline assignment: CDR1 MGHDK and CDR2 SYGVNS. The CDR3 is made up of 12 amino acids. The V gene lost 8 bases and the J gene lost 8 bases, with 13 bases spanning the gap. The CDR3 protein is CASGLEGDEQFF. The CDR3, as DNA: TGTGCCAGCGGCCTCGAAGGGGATGAGCAGTTCTTC.

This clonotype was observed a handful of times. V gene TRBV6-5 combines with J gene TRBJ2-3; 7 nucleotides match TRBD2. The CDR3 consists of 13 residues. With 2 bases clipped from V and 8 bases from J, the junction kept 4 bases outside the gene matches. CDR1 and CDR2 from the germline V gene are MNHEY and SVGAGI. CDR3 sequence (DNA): TGTGCCAGCAGTTACAAAAGGGAGGGTACGCAGTATTTT. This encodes CASSYKREGTQYF.

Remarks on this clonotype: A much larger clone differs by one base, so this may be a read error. As DNA, the CDR3 is TGTGCCATTGAGAGGGACAGGGTAGGGAATGAGCAGTTCTTC. This sequence encodes CAIERDRVGNEQFF. The V call is TRBV10-3, the J call TRBJ2-1; 9 bases are a match to TRBD1. Trimming removed 9 bases from V and 7 bases from J; junction bases left unmatched: 10. The CDR3 length is 14 residues. Germline V gene data show CDR1 as ENHRY and CDR2 as SYGVKD.

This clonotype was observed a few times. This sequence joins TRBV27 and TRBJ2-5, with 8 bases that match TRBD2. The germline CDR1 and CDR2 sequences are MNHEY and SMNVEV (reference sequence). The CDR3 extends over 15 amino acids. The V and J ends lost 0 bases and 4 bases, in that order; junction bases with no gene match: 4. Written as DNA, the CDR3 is TGTGCCAGCAGTTTATCCGGTCTAGCGGGAGAGACCCAGTACTTC. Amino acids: CASSLSGLAGETQYF.

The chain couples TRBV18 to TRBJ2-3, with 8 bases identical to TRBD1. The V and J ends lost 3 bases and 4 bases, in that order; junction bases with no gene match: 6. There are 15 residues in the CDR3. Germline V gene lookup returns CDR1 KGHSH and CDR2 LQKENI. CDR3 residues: CASSPQTGVADTQYF. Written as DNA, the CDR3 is TGTGCCAGCTCACCCCAGACAGGGGTCGCAGATACGCAGTATTTT.

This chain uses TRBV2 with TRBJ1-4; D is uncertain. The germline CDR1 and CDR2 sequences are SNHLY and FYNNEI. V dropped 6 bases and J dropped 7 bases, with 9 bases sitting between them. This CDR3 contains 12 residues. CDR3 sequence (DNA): TGTGCCAGCAGGCCCGGGTCTGAAAAACTGTTTTTT. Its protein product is CASRPGSEKLFF.

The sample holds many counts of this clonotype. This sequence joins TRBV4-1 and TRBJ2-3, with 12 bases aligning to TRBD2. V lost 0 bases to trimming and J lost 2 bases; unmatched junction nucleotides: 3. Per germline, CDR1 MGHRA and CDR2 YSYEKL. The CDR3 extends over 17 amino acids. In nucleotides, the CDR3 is TGCGCCAGCAGCCAAGAGACTAGCGGGAGATACACAGATACGCAGTATTTT. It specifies CASSQETSGRYTDTQYF.

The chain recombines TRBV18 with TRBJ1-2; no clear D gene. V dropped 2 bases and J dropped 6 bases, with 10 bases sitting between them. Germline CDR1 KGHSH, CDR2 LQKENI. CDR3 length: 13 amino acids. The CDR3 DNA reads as TGTGCCAGCTCACCAGTAGGGAACCATGGCTACACCTTC. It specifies CASSPVGNHGYTF.

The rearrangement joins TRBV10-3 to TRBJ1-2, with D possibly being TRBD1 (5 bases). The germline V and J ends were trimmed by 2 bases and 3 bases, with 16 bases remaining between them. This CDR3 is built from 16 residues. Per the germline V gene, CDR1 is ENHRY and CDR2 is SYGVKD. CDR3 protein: CAISEGGTRGDYGYTF. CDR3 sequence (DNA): TGTGCCATCAGTGAGGGAGGGACGCGAGGTGACTATGGCTACACCTTC.

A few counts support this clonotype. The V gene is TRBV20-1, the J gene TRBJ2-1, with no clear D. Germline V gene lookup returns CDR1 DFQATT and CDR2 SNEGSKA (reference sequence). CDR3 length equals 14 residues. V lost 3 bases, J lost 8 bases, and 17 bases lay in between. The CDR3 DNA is TGCAGTGCTAGCGGCAGAGAACTACAAGATGAGCAGTTCTTC. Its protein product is CSASGRELQDEQFF.

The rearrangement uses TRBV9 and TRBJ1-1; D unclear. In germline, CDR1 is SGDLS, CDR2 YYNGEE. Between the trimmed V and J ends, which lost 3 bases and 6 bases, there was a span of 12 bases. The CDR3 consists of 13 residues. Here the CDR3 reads CASSGEGGAEAFF. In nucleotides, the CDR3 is TGTGCCAGCAGCGGGGAGGGTGGGGCTGAAGCTTTCTTT.

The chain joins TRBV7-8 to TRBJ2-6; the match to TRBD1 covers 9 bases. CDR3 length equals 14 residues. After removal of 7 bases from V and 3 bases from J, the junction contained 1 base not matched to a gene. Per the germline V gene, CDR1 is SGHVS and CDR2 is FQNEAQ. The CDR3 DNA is TGTGCCAGCAACAGGGGGCGTGGGGCCAACGTCCTGACTTTC. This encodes CASNRGRGANVLTF.

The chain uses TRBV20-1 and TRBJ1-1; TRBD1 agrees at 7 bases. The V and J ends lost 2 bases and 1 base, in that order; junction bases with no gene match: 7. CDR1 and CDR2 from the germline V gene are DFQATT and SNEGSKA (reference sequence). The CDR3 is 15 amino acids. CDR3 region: CSARSFRDRNTEAFF. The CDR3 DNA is TGCAGTGCTAGATCCTTCCGGGACAGGAACACTGAAGCTTTCTTT.

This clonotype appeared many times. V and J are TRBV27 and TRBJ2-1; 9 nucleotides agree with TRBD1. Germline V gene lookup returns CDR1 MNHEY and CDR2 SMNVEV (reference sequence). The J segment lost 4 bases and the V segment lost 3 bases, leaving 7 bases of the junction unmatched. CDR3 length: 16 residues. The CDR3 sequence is CASSFWDRVHYNEQFF. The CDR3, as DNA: TGTGCCAGCAGTTTTTGGGACAGGGTCCATTACAATGAGCAGTTCTTC.

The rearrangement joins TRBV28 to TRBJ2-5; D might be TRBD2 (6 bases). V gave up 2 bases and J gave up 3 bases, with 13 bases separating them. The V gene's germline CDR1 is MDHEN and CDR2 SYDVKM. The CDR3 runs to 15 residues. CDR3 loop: CASSLPAGGEETQYF. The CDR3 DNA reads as TGTGCCAGCAGTTTACCAGCCGGCGGGGAAGAGACCCAGTACTTC. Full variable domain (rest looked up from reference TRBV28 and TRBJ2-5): DVKVTQSSRYLVKRTGEKVFLECVQDMDHENMFWYRQDPGLGLRLIYFSYDVKMKEKGDIPEGYSVSREKKERFSLILESASTNQTSMYLCASSLPAGGEETQYFGPGTRLLVL.

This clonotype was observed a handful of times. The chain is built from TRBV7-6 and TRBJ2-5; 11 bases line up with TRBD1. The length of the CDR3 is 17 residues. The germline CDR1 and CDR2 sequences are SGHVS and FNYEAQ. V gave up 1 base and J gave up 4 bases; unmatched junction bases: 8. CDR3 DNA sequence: TGTGCCAGCAGCTTAGGGACAGGGGGCGAGGTGGGAGAGACCCAGTACTTC. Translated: CASSLGTGGEVGETQYF.